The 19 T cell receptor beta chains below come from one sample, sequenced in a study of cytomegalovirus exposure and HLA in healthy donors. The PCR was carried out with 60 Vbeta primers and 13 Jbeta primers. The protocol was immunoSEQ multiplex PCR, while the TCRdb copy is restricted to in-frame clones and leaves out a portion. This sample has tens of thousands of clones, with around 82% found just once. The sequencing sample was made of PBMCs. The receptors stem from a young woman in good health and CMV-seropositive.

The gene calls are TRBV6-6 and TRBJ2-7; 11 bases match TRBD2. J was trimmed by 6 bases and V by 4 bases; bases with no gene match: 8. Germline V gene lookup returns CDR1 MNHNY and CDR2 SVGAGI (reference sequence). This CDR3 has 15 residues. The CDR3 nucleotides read TGTGCCAGCAGTTGGTCTGAACTAGCGGGGGTCGAGCAGTACTTC. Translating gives CASSWSELAGVEQYF.

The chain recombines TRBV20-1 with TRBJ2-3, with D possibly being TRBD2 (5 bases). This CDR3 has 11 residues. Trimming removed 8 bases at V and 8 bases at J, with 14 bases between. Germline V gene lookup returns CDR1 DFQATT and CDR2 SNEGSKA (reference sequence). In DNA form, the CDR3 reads TGCAGTACATCCCTAGGGAGTACGCAGTATTTT. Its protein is CSTSLGSTQYF.

The CDR3 nucleotides read TGCAGCGTCGGGACACGGGCCGGGGAGCTGTTTTTT. Its translation: CSVGTRAGELFF. This chain connects TRBV29-1 to TRBJ2-2; D is perhaps TRBD1 (6 bases). CDR1 and CDR2 (germline): SQVTM, ANQGSEA. The CDR3 is 12 residues long. V was cut by 6 bases and J by 6 bases, with 11 bases left in between.

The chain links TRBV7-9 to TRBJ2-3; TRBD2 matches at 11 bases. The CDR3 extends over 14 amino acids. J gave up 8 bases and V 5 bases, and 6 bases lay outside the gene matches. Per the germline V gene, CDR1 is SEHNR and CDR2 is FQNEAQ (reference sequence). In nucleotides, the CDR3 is TGTGCCAGCAGCACAGGGACTAGCGGAGGTACGCAGTATTTT. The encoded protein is CASSTGTSGGTQYF.

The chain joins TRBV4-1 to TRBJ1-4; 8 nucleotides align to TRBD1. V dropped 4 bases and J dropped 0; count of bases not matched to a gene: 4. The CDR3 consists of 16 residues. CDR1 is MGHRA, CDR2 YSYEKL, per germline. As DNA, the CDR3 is TGCGCCAGCAGCCCTGGACAGGGTTCAACTAATGAAAAACTGTTTTTT. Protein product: CASSPGQGSTNEKLFF.

CDR3 sequence reads: CASSEKGLAGVNEQFF. DNA for the CDR3: TGTGCCAGCAGTGAAAAAGGACTAGCGGGAGTGAATGAGCAGTTCTTC. The rearrangement joins TRBV6-4 to TRBJ2-1; 13 bases are shared with TRBD2. CDR3 size: 16 residues. V shed 3 bases and J 7 bases; nucleotides not matched to a gene: 6. Germline CDR1 reads MRHNA; CDR2 reads SNTAGT.

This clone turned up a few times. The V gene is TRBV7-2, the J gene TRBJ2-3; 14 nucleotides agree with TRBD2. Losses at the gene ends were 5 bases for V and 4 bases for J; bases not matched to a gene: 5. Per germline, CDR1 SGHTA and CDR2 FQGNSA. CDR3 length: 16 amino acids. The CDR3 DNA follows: TGTGCCAGCAGCCGACTAGCGGGGGGGCTTTCAGATACGCAGTATTTT. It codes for CASSRLAGGLSDTQYF. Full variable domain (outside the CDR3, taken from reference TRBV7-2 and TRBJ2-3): GAGVSQSPSNKVTEKGKDVELRCDPISGHTALYWYRQSLGQGLEFLIYFQGNSAPDKSGLPSDRFSAERTGGSVSTLTIQRTQQEDSAVYLCASSRLAGGLSDTQYFGPGTRLTVL.

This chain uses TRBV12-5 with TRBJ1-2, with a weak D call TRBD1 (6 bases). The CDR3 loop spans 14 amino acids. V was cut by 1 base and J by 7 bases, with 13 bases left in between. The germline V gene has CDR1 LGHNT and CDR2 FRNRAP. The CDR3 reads CASGLDARGSGYTF. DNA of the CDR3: TGTGCTAGTGGTTTGGATGCCAGGGGAAGTGGCTACACCTTC.

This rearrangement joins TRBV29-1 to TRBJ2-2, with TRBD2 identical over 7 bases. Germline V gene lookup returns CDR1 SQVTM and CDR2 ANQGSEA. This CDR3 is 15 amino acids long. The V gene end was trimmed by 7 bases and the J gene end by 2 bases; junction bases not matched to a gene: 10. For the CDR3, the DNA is TGCAGCGCGGGCCCTGGGGAGGGCAACACCGGGGAGCTGTTTTTT. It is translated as CSAGPGEGNTGELFF.

CDR3 protein: CASSQGSDYGYTF. The CDR3 nucleotides are TGCGCCAGCAGCCAGGGGTCGGACTATGGCTACACCTTC. The chain joins TRBV5-1 to TRBJ1-2, with D tentatively TRBD1 (6 bases). The CDR3 loop spans 13 amino acids. V lost 4 bases to trimming and J lost 3 bases, with 10 bases between them. CDR1 and CDR2 (germline): SGHRS, YFSETQ.

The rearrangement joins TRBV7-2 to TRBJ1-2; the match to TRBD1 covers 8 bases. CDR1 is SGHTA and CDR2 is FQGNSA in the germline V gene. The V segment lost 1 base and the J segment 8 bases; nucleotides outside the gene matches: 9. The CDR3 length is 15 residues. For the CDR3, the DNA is TGTGCCAGCAGCTTAGTGGCGACAGGGGAGAGCGGCTACACCTTC. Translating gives CASSLVATGESGYTF.

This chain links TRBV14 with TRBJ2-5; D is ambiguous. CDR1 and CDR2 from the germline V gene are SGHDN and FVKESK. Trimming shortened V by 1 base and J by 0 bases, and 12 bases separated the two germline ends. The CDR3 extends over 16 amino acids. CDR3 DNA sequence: TGTGCCAGCAGCCAAGTGCGGAACGCTAACCAAGAGACCCAGTACTTC. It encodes CASSQVRNANQETQYF.

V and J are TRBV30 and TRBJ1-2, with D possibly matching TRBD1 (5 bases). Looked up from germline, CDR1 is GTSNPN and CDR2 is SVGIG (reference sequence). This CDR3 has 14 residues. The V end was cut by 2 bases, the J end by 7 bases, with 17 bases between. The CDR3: CAWSREGRGFGYTF. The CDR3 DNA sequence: TGTGCCTGGAGTAGGGAGGGGAGAGGGTTTGGCTACACCTTC.

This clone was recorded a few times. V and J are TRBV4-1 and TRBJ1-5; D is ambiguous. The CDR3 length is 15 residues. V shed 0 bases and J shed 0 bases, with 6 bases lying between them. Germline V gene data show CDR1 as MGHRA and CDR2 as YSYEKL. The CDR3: CASSQEQLSNQPQHF. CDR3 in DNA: TGCGCCAGCAGCCAAGAACAGCTTAGCAATCAGCCCCAGCATTTT.

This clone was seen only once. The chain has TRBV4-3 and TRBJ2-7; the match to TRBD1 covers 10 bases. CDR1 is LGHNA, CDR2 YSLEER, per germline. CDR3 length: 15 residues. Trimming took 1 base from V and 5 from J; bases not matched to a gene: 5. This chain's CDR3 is CASSQVLDRGDEQYF. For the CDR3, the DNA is TGCGCCAGCAGCCAAGTATTGGACAGGGGGGACGAGCAGTACTTC.

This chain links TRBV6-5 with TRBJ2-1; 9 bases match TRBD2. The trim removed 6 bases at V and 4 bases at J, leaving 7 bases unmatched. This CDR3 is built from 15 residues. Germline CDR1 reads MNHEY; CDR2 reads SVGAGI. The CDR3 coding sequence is TGTGCCAGCAGCCCGACTAGCGGAGGGTACAATGAGCAGTTCTTC. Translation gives CASSPTSGGYNEQFF.

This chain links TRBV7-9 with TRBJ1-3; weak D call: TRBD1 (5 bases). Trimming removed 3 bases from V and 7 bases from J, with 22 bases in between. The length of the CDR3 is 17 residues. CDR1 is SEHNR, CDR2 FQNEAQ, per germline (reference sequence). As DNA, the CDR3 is TGTGCCAGCAGCTTTTTGACCGTGGGACTCGGTGGGAACACCATATATTTT. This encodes CASSFLTVGLGGNTIYF. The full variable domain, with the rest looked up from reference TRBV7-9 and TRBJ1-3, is DTGVSQNPRHKITKRGQNVTFRCDPISEHNRLYWYRQTLGQGPEFLTYFQNEAQLEKSRLLSDRFSAERPKGSFSTLEIQRTEQGDSAMYLCASSFLTVGLGGNTIYFGEGSWLTVV.

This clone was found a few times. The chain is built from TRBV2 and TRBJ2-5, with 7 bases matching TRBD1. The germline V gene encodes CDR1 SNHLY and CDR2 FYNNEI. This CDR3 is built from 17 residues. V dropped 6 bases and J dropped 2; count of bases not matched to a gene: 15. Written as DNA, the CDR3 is TGTGCCAGCAGCGAAAAGGTCATCCGGGACAGACAAGAGACCCAGTACTTC. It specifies CASSEKVIRDRQETQYF.

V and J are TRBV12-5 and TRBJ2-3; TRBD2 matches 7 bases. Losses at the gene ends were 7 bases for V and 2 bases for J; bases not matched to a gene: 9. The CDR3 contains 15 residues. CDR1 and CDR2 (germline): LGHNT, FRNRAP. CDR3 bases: TGTGCTAGTGACTCTAGCGGAATAAACACAGATACGCAGTATTTT. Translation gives CASDSSGINTDTQYF.